This T cell receptor (beta chain) derives from a study of T cells in Graves' hyperthyroidism and ophthalmopathy. Study-level background: Initial diagnosis, before any treatment, was when peripheral blood was collected.

From germline, CDR1 is SNHLY and CDR2 FYNNEI. V gave up 4 bases and J gave up 2 bases, with 5 bases separating them. The CDR3 has 12 residues. Ten or more counts support this clonotype. Amplified regions were TCR beta CDR3 sequences from RNA transcripts. In the first-round RT-PCR of the TCR CDR3, the HTBI primer set was used. MiXCR was run by TCRdb on the multiplex PCR reads, yielding one entry per CDR3 protein. The sample has 450,000 to 600,000 distinct CDR3 sequences, 15% to 20% seen once; the top ten hold about half. Subjects with ophthalmopathy showed a Clinical Activity Score no lower than 3, a NOSPECS grade no lower than 4, and a duration shorter than 3 months. Isolation of PBMCs was performed on about 9.9 ml fresh peripheral blood.

The receptor comes from a man aged 35-49 years with Graves' ophthalmopathy. V usage is TRBV2 and J usage is TRBJ2-5; D gene unclear. The sample comprised blood. The CDR3 loop is CASSGLQETQYF. DNA for the CDR3: TGTGCCAGCAGTGGTCTTCAAGAGACCCAGTACTTC.